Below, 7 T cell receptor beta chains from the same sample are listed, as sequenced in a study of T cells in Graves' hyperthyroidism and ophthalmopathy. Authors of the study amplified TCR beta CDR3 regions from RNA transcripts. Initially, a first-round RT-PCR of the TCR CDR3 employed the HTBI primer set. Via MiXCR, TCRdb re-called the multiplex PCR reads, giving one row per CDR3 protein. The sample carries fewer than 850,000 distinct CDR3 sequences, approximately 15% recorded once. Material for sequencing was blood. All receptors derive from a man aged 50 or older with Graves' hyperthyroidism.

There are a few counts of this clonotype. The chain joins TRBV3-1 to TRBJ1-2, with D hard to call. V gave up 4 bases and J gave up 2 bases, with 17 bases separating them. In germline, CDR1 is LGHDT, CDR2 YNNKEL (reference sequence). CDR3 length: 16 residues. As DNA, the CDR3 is TGTGCCAGCAGCCGGGATGACGGATATGCCAACTATGGCTACACCTTC. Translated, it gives CASSRDDGYANYGYTF.

The CDR3 sequence is CSAILSIRTNYEQYF. CDR3 DNA sequence: TGCAGTGCTATCCTATCCATTAGGACCAACTACGAGCAGTACTTC. The V and J genes are TRBV20-1 and TRBJ2-7; D unclear. This CDR3 region has 15 residues. Per germline, CDR1 DFQATT and CDR2 SNEGSKA (reference sequence). Trimming removed 4 bases at V and 3 bases at J, with 19 bases between.

CDR3 in amino acids: CASSSGTGERQPQHF. In DNA form, the CDR3 reads TGTGCCAGCAGCTCCGGGACAGGGGAGCGCCAGCCCCAGCATTTT. The chain is built from TRBV7-9 and TRBJ1-5; 10 bases fit TRBD1. V shed 4 bases, J shed 7 bases, and the junction held 7 bases outside the gene matches. This CDR3 is built from 15 residues. The germline V gene has CDR1 SEHNR and CDR2 FQNEAQ (reference sequence).

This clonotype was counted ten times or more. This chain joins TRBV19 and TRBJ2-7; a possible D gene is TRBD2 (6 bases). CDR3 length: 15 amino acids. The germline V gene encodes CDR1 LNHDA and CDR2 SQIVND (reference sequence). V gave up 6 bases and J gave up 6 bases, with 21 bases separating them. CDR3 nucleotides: TGTGCCAGTAGGTCGACAACAGGAGGGCCAACCGAGCAGTACTTC. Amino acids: CASRSTTGGPTEQYF.

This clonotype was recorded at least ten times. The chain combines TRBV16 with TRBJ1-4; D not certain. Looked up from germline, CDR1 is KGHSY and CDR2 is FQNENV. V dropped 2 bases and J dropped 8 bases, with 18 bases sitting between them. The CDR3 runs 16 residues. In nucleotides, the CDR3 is TGTGCCAGCAGCCAACTCACCGACCCGGGTAACGAAAAACTGTTTTTT. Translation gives CASSQLTDPGNEKLFF.

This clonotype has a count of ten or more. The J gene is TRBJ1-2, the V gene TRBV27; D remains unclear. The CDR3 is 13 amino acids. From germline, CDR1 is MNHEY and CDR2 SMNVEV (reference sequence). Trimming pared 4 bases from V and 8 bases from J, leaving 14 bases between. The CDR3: CASSSSRVHGYTF. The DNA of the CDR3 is TGTGCCAGCAGTTCCTCAAGGGTCCACGGCTACACCTTC.

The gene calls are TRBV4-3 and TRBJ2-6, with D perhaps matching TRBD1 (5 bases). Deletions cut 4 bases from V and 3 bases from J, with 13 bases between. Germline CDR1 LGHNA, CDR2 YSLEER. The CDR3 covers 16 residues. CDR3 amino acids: CASSPTLGVGANVLTF. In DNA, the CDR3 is TGCGCCAGCAGCCCGACTTTAGGGGTTGGGGCCAACGTCCTGACTTTC.